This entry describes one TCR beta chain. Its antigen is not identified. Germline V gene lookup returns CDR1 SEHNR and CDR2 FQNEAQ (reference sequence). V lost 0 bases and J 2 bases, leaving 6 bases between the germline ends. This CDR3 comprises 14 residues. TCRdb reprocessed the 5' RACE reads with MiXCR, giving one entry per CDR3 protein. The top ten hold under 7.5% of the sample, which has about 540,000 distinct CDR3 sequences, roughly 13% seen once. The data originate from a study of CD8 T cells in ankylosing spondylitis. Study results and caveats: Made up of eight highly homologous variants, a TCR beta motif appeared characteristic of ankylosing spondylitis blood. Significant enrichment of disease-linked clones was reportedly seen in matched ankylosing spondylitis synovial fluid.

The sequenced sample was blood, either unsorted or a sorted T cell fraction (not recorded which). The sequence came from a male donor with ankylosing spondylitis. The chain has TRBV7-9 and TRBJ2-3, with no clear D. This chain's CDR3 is CASSLALFTDTQYF. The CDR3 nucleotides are TGTGCCAGCAGCTTAGCCCTTTTCACAGATACGCAGTATTTT.